Presented here are 29 T cell receptor beta chains from one specimen sequenced in a study of shared clonotypes between healthy human individuals. Generated by immunoSEQ multiplex PCR, the TCRdb table keeps only in-frame clones and is missing some. The data contain approximately 2.5 million clones, 93% of them singletons. Sequenced sample: naive CD4+ T cells from PBMCs. Stated subset: CD45RA+ positively selected. These receptors all stem from a man aged 18-30 years in good health. Some clones in this sample may be carry-over from other donors' samples.

CDR3 in amino acids: CASSDSRGGNNEQFF. CDR3 DNA: TGTGCCAGCAGTGACTCCCGGGGGGGGAACAATGAGCAGTTCTTC. V and J are TRBV6-4 and TRBJ2-1; TRBD2 agrees at 8 bases. The CDR3 extends over 15 amino acids. J lost 5 bases, V lost 0 bases, and 3 bases had no gene match. Germline assignment: CDR1 MRHNA and CDR2 SNTAGT.

This rearrangement joins TRBV11-2 to TRBJ2-2; D might be TRBD1 (6 bases). Germline V gene data show CDR1 as SGHAT and CDR2 as FQNNGV. The CDR3 has 14 residues. V was trimmed by 1 base and J by 6 bases, leaving 9 bases between them. The CDR3 region is CASSLVDRPGELFF. The CDR3 DNA is TGTGCCAGCAGCTTAGTCGACAGGCCCGGGGAGCTGTTTTTT. Looking up the rest from reference TRBV11-2 and TRBJ2-2 gives the full variable domain: EAGVAQSPRYKIIEKRQSVAFWCNPISGHATLYWYQQILGQGPKLLIQFQNNGVVDDSQLPKDRFSAERLKGVDSTLKIQPAKLEDSAVYLCASSLVDRPGELFFGEGSRLTVL.

This chain links TRBV19 with TRBJ1-2, with 7 bases identical to TRBD1. Germline V gene lookup returns CDR1 LNHDA and CDR2 SQIVND (reference sequence). The V gene end was trimmed by 6 bases and the J gene end by 2 bases; junction bases not matched to a gene: 12. The CDR3 loop spans 16 amino acids. In nucleotides, the CDR3 is TGTGCCAGTAGAAACCAAGACAGGGACTCCAACTATGGCTACACCTTC. This encodes CASRNQDRDSNYGYTF.

The chain links TRBV7-9 to TRBJ2-1, with 8 bases aligning to TRBD2. V shed 8 bases and J 6 bases; nucleotides not matched to a gene: 12. This CDR3 has 15 residues. Per the germline V gene, CDR1 is SEHNR and CDR2 is FQNEAQ (reference sequence). CDR3 residues: CASSIYGRAANEQFF. CDR3 in DNA: TGTGCCAGCTCCATCTACGGGAGGGCCGCCAATGAGCAGTTCTTC. The full variable domain, rest sourced from reference TRBV7-9 and TRBJ2-1, is DTGVSQNPRHKITKRGQNVTFRCDPISEHNRLYWYRQTLGQGPEFLTYFQNEAQLEKSRLLSDRFSAERPKGSFSTLEIQRTEQGDSAMYLCASSIYGRAANEQFFGPGTRLTVL.

The CDR3 nucleotides are TGTGCCAGCAGTGAAAGGGCTAGCGGGAGCTCCGGCTACAATGAGCAGTTCTTC. As protein: CASSERASGSSGYNEQFF. This chain connects TRBV6-1 to TRBJ2-1; 10 bases agree with TRBD2. Germline trimming cut 2 bases from V and 3 bases from J; bases unmatched to any gene: 10. Germline CDR1 and CDR2: MNHNS and SASEGT. The CDR3 loop spans 18 amino acids.

The chain carries TRBV5-1 and TRBJ1-1; no clear D gene. CDR1 and CDR2 (germline): SGHRS, YFSETQ. The CDR3 loop spans 14 amino acids. Trimming pared 0 bases from V and 6 bases from J, leaving 12 bases between. CDR3 region: CASSLGESKAEAFF. As DNA, the CDR3 is TGCGCCAGCAGCTTGGGTGAGTCGAAGGCTGAAGCTTTCTTT.

The chain recombines TRBV6-5 with TRBJ2-5, with D uncertain. The CDR3 has 15 amino acids. Trimming took 7 bases from V and 4 from J, leaving 19 bases between them. The germline CDR1 and CDR2 sequences are MNHEY and SVGAGI. CDR3 bases: TGTGCCAGCACCAAGGGCCCAGCCGTGAGAGAGACCCAGTACTTC. This translates into CASTKGPAVRETQYF.

The chain recombines TRBV28 with TRBJ1-5, with no clear D. Germline CDR1 MDHEN, CDR2 SYDVKM. CDR3 length: 14 amino acids. V was cut by 7 bases and J by 5 bases, with 15 bases left in between. Written as DNA, the CDR3 is TGTGCCAGCACCCTCCCGGGGAGCTATCAGCCCCAGCATTTT. Residues: CASTLPGSYQPQHF.

V usage is TRBV5-1 and J usage is TRBJ2-2; D ambiguous. CDR3 length: 17 amino acids. Deletions cut 0 bases from V and 3 bases from J, with 15 bases between. Germline V gene lookup returns CDR1 SGHRS and CDR2 YFSETQ. The CDR3 DNA reads TGCGCCAGCAGCTTGGGTCAGGCAATTCTCGACACCGGGGAGCTGTTTTTT. This encodes CASSLGQAILDTGELFF.

The CDR3 here is CASSLEFQETQYF. CDR3 DNA: TGTGCCAGCAGCCTGGAATTCCAAGAGACCCAGTACTTC. This chain uses TRBV5-6 with TRBJ2-5; D is unclear. The V end lost 4 bases, the J end lost 1 base, and 8 bases lay between the germline ends. Looked up from germline, CDR1 is SGHDT and CDR2 is YYEEEE. This CDR3 is built from 13 residues.

This chain joins TRBV10-3 and TRBJ1-2, with D possibly matching TRBD1 (6 bases). The V gene lost 2 bases and the J gene lost 8 bases, with 12 bases spanning the gap. The CDR3 is made up of 13 amino acids. Germline V lookup: CDR1 ENHRY, CDR2 SYGVKD. CDR3: CAISEPTGRGYTF. CDR3 bases: TGTGCCATCAGTGAGCCTACAGGGCGCGGCTACACCTTC.

This clone was observed a handful of times. The chain recombines TRBV30 with TRBJ1-2, with 9 bases matching TRBD1. V trimming: 4 bases; J trimming: 6 bases; junction bases outside the gene matches: 3. Germline CDR1 GTSNPN, CDR2 SVGIG (reference sequence). The CDR3 consists of 12 residues. CDR3 nucleotide sequence: TGTGCCTGGATGGGACAGGGTGATGGCTACACCTTC. Its translation: CAWMGQGDGYTF.

The chain combines TRBV18 with TRBJ1-4; D is perhaps TRBD1 (5 bases). This CDR3 spans 14 amino acids. V lost 6 bases, J lost 7 bases, and 15 bases lay in between. CDR1 and CDR2 (germline): KGHSH, LQKENI. The CDR3 DNA follows: TGTGCCAGCTCCGGGGCCTTGTGGGGTGAAAAACTGTTTTTT. It translates to CASSGALWGEKLFF.

The genes are TRBV9 and TRBJ2-5; D is possibly TRBD1 or TRBD2 (5 bases each). Germline loops: CDR1 SGDLS, CDR2 YYNGEE. Trimming removed 0 bases at V and 5 bases at J, with 20 bases between. This CDR3 has 17 amino acids. The CDR3 loop is CASSVGSSGTPAETQYF. The DNA for the CDR3 is TGTGCCAGCAGCGTAGGATCATCCGGGACCCCGGCGGAGACCCAGTACTTC.

This chain connects TRBV19 to TRBJ2-7; a possible D gene is TRBD2 (8 bases). This CDR3 has 15 residues. The germline V gene has CDR1 LNHDA and CDR2 SQIVND (reference sequence). V lost 4 bases and J 0 bases, leaving 13 bases between the germline ends. The CDR3 bases are TGTGCCAGTAGTAGTAGCGGGACAGTCTCCTACGAGCAGTACTTC. This gives the protein CASSSSGTVSYEQYF.

V usage is TRBV5-1 and J usage is TRBJ2-3; 11 bases are shared with TRBD2. Germline CDR1 SGHRS, CDR2 YFSETQ. The V segment lost 3 bases and the J segment 3 bases; nucleotides outside the gene matches: 9. This CDR3 region has 17 residues. The chain's CDR3 is CASSYIGRTSGTDTQYF. The CDR3, as DNA: TGCGCCAGCAGCTATATAGGGAGGACTAGCGGGACAGATACGCAGTATTTT.

This rearrangement joins TRBV28 to TRBJ1-1, with D unresolved. Trimming pared 5 bases from V and 11 bases from J, leaving 18 bases between. The CDR3 runs to 13 residues. The germline V gene encodes CDR1 MDHEN and CDR2 SYDVKM. Here the CDR3 reads CASSPSGSRQAFF. The DNA for the CDR3 is TGTGCCAGCAGTCCCTCGGGGAGTCGGCAGGCTTTCTTT.

This clone was recorded only once. The chain uses TRBV15 and TRBJ2-5; TRBD2 matches at 7 bases. CDR3 size: 17 residues. With 2 bases clipped from V and 1 base from J, the junction kept 10 bases outside the gene matches. The germline gives CDR1 LNHNV, CDR2 YYDKDF (reference sequence). CDR3 DNA sequence: TGTGCCACCAGCAGACCCCTAGGAGGGAGGGCCCAAGAGACCCAGTACTTC. Protein: CATSRPLGGRAQETQYF.

This clone is a singleton in its sample. The gene calls are TRBV28 and TRBJ2-5; 7 bases are shared with TRBD1. The end of the DNA aligns better with TRBJ2-7, so the J call may be wrong. The CDR3 sequence is 14 residues long. Per the germline V gene, CDR1 is MDHEN and CDR2 is SYDVKM. CDR3: CASSSPTGNYEQYF. As DNA, the CDR3 is TGTGCCAGCAGTTCCCCGACAGGGAACTACGAGCAGTACTTC.

The rearrangement links TRBV18 to TRBJ2-2; D is ambiguous. V lost 0 bases and J 0 bases, leaving 8 bases between the germline ends. Germline-derived CDR1 and CDR2 are KGHSH and LQKENI. The CDR3 is 16 amino acids. The CDR3 DNA reads as TGTGCCAGCTCACCACCGCAAAGCGCGAACACCGGGGAGCTGTTTTTT. Its translation: CASSPPQSANTGELFF.

This CDR3 reads CASSFKTSGTDTQYF. CDR3 coding DNA: TGTGCCAGCAGCTTTAAGACTAGCGGAACAGATACGCAGTATTTT. The chain links TRBV5-4 to TRBJ2-3, with 9 nucleotides matching TRBD2. The germline V gene encodes CDR1 SGHNT and CDR2 YYREEE (reference sequence). The CDR3 spans 15 residues. V was pared by 2 bases and J by 3 bases, with 4 bases of the junction left unmatched. Using reference TRBV5-4 and TRBJ2-3 for the parts outside the CDR3, the full variable domain is ETGVTQSPTHLIKTRGQQVTLRCSSQSGHNTVSWYQQALGQGPQFIFQYYREEENGRGNFPPRFSGLQFPNYSSELNVNALELDDSALYLCASSFKTSGTDTQYFGPGTRLTVL.

In regard to this clone: The same CDR3 is also encoded by other DNA sequences in this sample. The V gene is TRBV19, the J gene TRBJ2-5; no clear D. This CDR3 spans 13 amino acids. The germline gives CDR1 LNHDA, CDR2 SQIVND (reference sequence). With 3 bases removed from V and 5 bases from J, the gap between germline ends came to 10 bases. The CDR3 sequence is CASSMGLRETQYF. CDR3 sequence (DNA): TGTGCCAGTAGTATGGGGTTAAGGGAGACCCAGTACTTC. Supplemented by reference TRBV19 and TRBJ2-5, the full variable domain reads DGGITQSPKYLFRKEGQNVTLSCEQNLNHDAMYWYRQDPGQGLRLIYYSQIVNDFQKGDIAEGYSVSREKKESFPLTVTSAQKNPTAFYLCASSMGLRETQYFGPGTRLLVL.

The chain combines TRBV6-1 with TRBJ1-4; possibly TRBD1 for D (6 bases). V gave up 4 bases and J gave up 4 bases, with 13 bases separating them. Germline CDR1 is MNHNS and CDR2 is SASEGT. The CDR3 runs to 15 residues. The CDR3 DNA sequence: TGTGCCAGCAGTGCCCAACAGGGTGGTAATGAAAAACTGTTTTTT. Protein: CASSAQQGGNEKLFF.

This clone was seen only a few times. The chain links TRBV5-6 to TRBJ2-7; tentative D call: TRBD2 (6 bases). The CDR3 runs 14 residues. The V and J ends lost 5 bases and 4 bases respectively, with 16 bases between them. Germline-derived CDR1 and CDR2 are SGHDT and YYEEEE. In DNA form, the CDR3 reads TGTGCCAGCAGTCGGAGGGACCGTAAATACGAGCAGTACTTC. Protein sequence: CASSRRDRKYEQYF.

CDR3 DNA: TGTGCCAGTAGTCGACAGGGATCAAACATTCAGTACTTC. Protein sequence: CASSRQGSNIQYF. The chain links TRBV19 to TRBJ2-4, with 7 bases lining up with TRBD1. The trim removed 5 bases at V and 6 bases at J, leaving 4 bases unmatched. CDR3 length equals 13 residues. Germline CDR1 and CDR2: LNHDA and SQIVND (reference sequence). The full variable domain, with the rest looked up from reference TRBV19 and TRBJ2-4, is DGGITQSPKYLFRKEGQNVTLSCEQNLNHDAMYWYRQDPGQGLRLIYYSQIVNDFQKGDIAEGYSVSREKKESFPLTVTSAQKNPTAFYLCASSRQGSNIQYFGAGTRLSVL.

This clone came up a few times. The chain combines TRBV2 with TRBJ1-1; the match to TRBD1 covers 10 bases. This CDR3 spans 13 amino acids. Germline CDR1 reads SNHLY; CDR2 reads FYNNEI. With 8 bases clipped from V and 6 bases from J, the junction kept 6 bases outside the gene matches. The CDR3 DNA reads as TGTGCCAGCGGGACAGGGGCGGGCGCTGAAGCTTTCTTT. It is translated as CASGTGAGAEAFF.

This rearrangement joins TRBV7-3 to TRBJ1-3; D possibly corresponds to TRBD1 (5 bases). The germline V gene encodes CDR1 SGHTA and CDR2 FQGTGA. The CDR3 is made up of 17 amino acids. V gave up 5 bases and J gave up 4 bases, with 21 bases separating them. The CDR3 region has the DNA TGTGCCAGCAGCCCCCGGGGAGGGGAGGTCAGCGGAAACACCATATATTTT. Its protein product is CASSPRGGEVSGNTIYF.

In this sample, this clone turned up once. Additional DNA sequences in this sample encode the identical CDR3. The chain has TRBV9 and TRBJ2-3; 8 positions match TRBD2. The length of the CDR3 is 15 residues. V lost 0 bases to trimming and J lost 2 bases; unmatched junction nucleotides: 2. Germline values: CDR1 SGDLS, CDR2 YYNGEE. CDR3 region: CASSVASGLTDTQYF. CDR3 bases: TGTGCCAGCAGCGTAGCTAGCGGGCTCACAGATACGCAGTATTTT.

Points on this clone: Other nucleotide sequences from this sample produce the same CDR3. The V call is TRBV27, the J call TRBJ2-7, with D possibly being TRBD1 or TRBD2 (5 bases each). Germline assignment: CDR1 MNHEY and CDR2 SMNVEV (reference sequence). The length of the CDR3 is 11 residues. V lost 5 bases, J lost 7 bases, and 9 bases lay in between. Written as DNA, the CDR3 is TGTGCCAGCAGTCGTGAGGGGGAGCAGTACTTC. Protein product: CASSREGEQYF.